Listed below are T cell receptor beta chains from one sample, sequenced in a study of human T cells and chemical hapten exposure. Using its own MiXCR run on the RACE reads, TCRdb lists one record per CDR3 protein. This sample yields about 110,000 distinct CDR3 sequences, of which around 12% are seen a single time; 1.6% belongs to the top ten. The sequences come from whole blood, collected in connection with sensitization to the hapten diphenylcyclopropenone (DPC). These receptors were taken from a woman in her forties or fifties with alopecia areata. Some clones in this sample may be carry-over from other donors' samples. CDR3s include the opening cysteine and the closing phenylalanine or tryptophan. A D gene is named only where the DNA matches it firmly. Size is omitted from some rows. Given values are once, few, many or a class for expanded clones.

J gene | V gene | clone size | D gene | CDR3 protein | CDR3 DNA
TRBJ2-7 | TRBV10-2 | - | TRBD1 | CATFRDREWGEQYF | TGCGCCACCTTCCGGGACAGGGAATGGGGCGAGCAGTACTTC
TRBJ1-5 | TRBV12-3/TRBV12-4 | - | - | CASSPQGHNQPQHF | TGTGCCAGCAGTCCACAGGGCCACAATCAGCCCCAGCATTTT
TRBJ1-5 | TRBV6-4 | - | - | CASSRQYSNQPQHF | TGTGCCAGCAGTAGACAGTATAGCAATCAGCCCCAGCATTTT
TRBJ1-2 | TRBV18 | many | TRBD1 | CASSPSGTGDGYTF | TGTGCCAGCTCACCTTCCGGGACAGGGGATGGCTACACCTTC
TRBJ1-2 | TRBV4-1 | few | - | CASSQVHQGPFFGYTF | TGCGCCAGCAGCCAAGTCCATCAGGGGCCCTTTTTTGGCTACACCTTC
TRBJ2-3 | TRBV7-9 | few | - | CASSLEPDTQYF | TGTGCCAGCAGCCTAGAACCGGATACGCAGTATTTT
TRBJ2-5 | TRBV28 | - | - | CASSSSFRPEETQYF | TGTGCCAGCAGTAGTAGTTTTCGGCCGGAAGAGACCCAGTACTTC
TRBJ1-2 | TRBV14 | many | - | CASSHGTGRTTYGYTF | TGTGCCAGCAGCCATGGTACAGGTAGGACTACGTATGGCTACACCTTC
TRBJ2-7 | TRBV28 | - | - | CASSYPGGYEQYF | TGTGCCAGCAGTTACCCTGGGGGCTACGAGCAGTACTTC
TRBJ1-2 | TRBV5-1 | - | - | CASSSYGALFDGYTF | TGCGCCAGCAGCTCCTACGGAGCCCTATTCGACGGCTACACCTTC
TRBJ1-2 | TRBV3-1 | few | - | CASSPLPGGYTF | TGTGCCAGCAGCCCACTTCCAGGTGGCTACACCTTC
TRBJ2-5 | TRBV3-1 | - | - | CASSYGPITQYF | TGTGCCAGCAGCTACGGGCCCATCACCCAGTACTTC
TRBJ2-3 | TRBV7-6 | - | - | CASSHGTPSTDTQYF | TGTGCCAGCAGCCACGGGACGCCCAGCACAGATACGCAGTATTTT
TRBJ2-1 | TRBV29-1 | many | - | CSVDGALSEQFF | TGCAGCGTTGACGGAGCTTTGAGTGAGCAGTTCTTC
TRBJ2-1 | TRBV5-6 | - | - | CASSLGLGGTAYNEQFF | TGTGCCAGCAGCTTAGGGTTGGGCGGGACTGCCTACAATGAGCAGTTCTTC
TRBJ1-1 | TRBV7-6 | - | - | CASSLPDQTEAFF | TGTGCCAGCAGCTTACCCGACCAGACTGAAGCTTTCTTT
TRBJ2-1 | TRBV7-9 | - | TRBD2 | CASRRLAGEHEQFF | TGTGCCAGCAGAAGACTAGCGGGGGAGCATGAGCAGTTCTTC
TRBJ1-1 | TRBV28 | many | TRBD1 | CASNQPQGAKVGEAFF | TGTGCCAGCAACCAACCACAGGGGGCTAAAGTAGGTGAAGCTTTCTTT
TRBJ1-1 | TRBV2 | few | - | CASSAVRNTEAFF | TGTGCCAGCAGTGCTGTCCGGAACACTGAAGCTTTCTTT
TRBJ1-2 | TRBV2 | few | - | CASSTTPGYTF | TGTGCCAGCAGCACCACTCCGGGCTACACCTTC
TRBJ2-7 | TRBV7-2 | - | - | CASSLKQGPYYEQYF | TGTGCCAGCAGCTTAAAACAGGGACCCTACTACGAGCAGTACTTC
TRBJ2-1 | TRBV4-1 | few | TRBD1 | CASSQSLVTGGLNEQFF | TGCGCCAGCAGCCAAAGCTTAGTGACAGGGGGTCTCAATGAGCAGTTCTTC